Presented here are 30 T cell receptor beta chains from one specimen sequenced in a study of PD-1 and CTLA-4 blockade in melanoma. Here immunoSEQ multiplex PCR was the method, and the copy in TCRdb shows in-frame clones only, minus some. This table holds 25,000 to 30,000 clones, roughly nine tenths found once. Sequences were derived from CD8+ T cells from peripheral blood, sampled before anti-PD-1 treatment. The receptors were gathered from a human donor with melanoma.

The chain couples TRBV27 to TRBJ2-1; a possible D gene is TRBD2 (6 bases). Trimming stripped 0 bases from V and 9 bases from J, with 15 bases between. CDR1 and CDR2 from the germline V gene are MNHEY and SMNVEV (reference sequence). CDR3 size: 15 residues. The CDR3 nucleotides are TGTGCCAGCAGTTTATCGGAGACTAGGACCGTTGAGCAGTTCTTC. Its translation is CASSLSETRTVEQFF.

V is TRBV29-1 and J is TRBJ2-7, with 11 bases aligning to TRBD1. This CDR3 is 14 amino acids long. Per the germline V gene, CDR1 is SQVTM and CDR2 is ANQGSEA. Trimming took 6 bases from V and 2 from J; bases not matched to a gene: 6. The CDR3 sequence: CSVLGQGGPYEQYF. The CDR3 DNA reads TGCAGCGTGTTGGGACAGGGGGGACCCTACGAGCAGTACTTC.

J is TRBJ1-1 and V is TRBV7-6; D not resolved. This CDR3 has 17 amino acids. Trimming stripped 1 base from V and 5 bases from J, with 20 bases between. CDR1 SGHVS and CDR2 FNYEAQ come from the germline V gene. The CDR3, as DNA: TGTGCCAGCAGCTTAGAGGCGATTGTAGGCCGAGAGACTGAAGCTTTCTTT. Its protein product is CASSLEAIVGRETEAFF.

V gene TRBV11-2 combines with J gene TRBJ1-6, with D unresolved. The germline gives CDR1 SGHAT, CDR2 FQNNGV. The CDR3 sequence is 14 residues long. V was trimmed by 7 bases and J by 6 bases, leaving 13 bases between them. The CDR3 here is CASTLGKVNSPLHF. The DNA of the CDR3 is TGTGCCAGCACCCTAGGAAAAGTTAATTCACCCCTCCACTTT.

In this sample, this clone turned up once. J is TRBJ1-1 and V is TRBV5-8; D unresolved. Germline CDR1 and CDR2: SGHTS and YDEGEE. This CDR3 has 14 amino acids. The V and J ends lost 1 base and 3 bases respectively, with 10 bases between them. Here the CDR3 reads CASSLNRRYTEAFF. The CDR3 DNA sequence: TGTGCCAGCAGCTTGAATCGACGTTACACTGAAGCTTTCTTT.

The chain recombines TRBV2 with TRBJ2-4, with D unresolved. V gave up 1 base and J gave up 0 bases, with 10 bases separating them. Germline V CDR1 and CDR2: SNHLY, FYNNEI. This CDR3 has 16 amino acids. The CDR3 region is CASSEGVSRAKNIQYF. CDR3 DNA: TGTGCCAGCAGTGAAGGGGTCTCTAGAGCCAAAAACATTCAGTACTTC.

The V call is TRBV24-1, the J call TRBJ2-3; 9 bases line up with TRBD2. Germline values: CDR1 KGHDR, CDR2 SFDVKD. The length of the CDR3 is 14 residues. V shed 6 bases and J 2 bases; nucleotides not matched to a gene: 2. CDR3 sequence reads: CATSQRGDTDTQYF. Written as DNA, the CDR3 is TGTGCCACCAGTCAGCGGGGGGACACAGATACGCAGTATTTT.

This chain connects TRBV6-1 to TRBJ2-3, with TRBD1 matching 9 bases. Germline CDR1 reads MNHNS; CDR2 reads SASEGT. CDR3 length: 15 residues. The junction had 2 bases not matched to a gene; V was cut back by 3 bases and J by 1 base. The CDR3 region is CASSEDRGRTDTQYF. CDR3 sequence (DNA): TGTGCCAGCAGTGAGGACAGGGGCCGCACAGATACGCAGTATTTT.

This chain's CDR3 is CASSHRGGGNQPQHF. CDR3 sequence (DNA): TGTGCCAGCAGCCACAGGGGCGGCGGCAATCAGCCCCAGCATTTT. The chain couples TRBV27 to TRBJ1-5; 7 bases are shared with TRBD1. Trimming took 6 bases from V and 2 from J; bases not matched to a gene: 7. This CDR3 has 15 amino acids. CDR1 and CDR2 from the germline V gene are MNHEY and SMNVEV (reference sequence).

Only a few counts were recorded for this clone. J is TRBJ1-1 and V is TRBV5-4, with unresolved D. The CDR3 has 11 amino acids. Germline V CDR1 and CDR2: SGHNT, YYREEE (reference sequence). Trimming cost V 10 bases and J 4 bases, with 11 bases left between them. The DNA for the CDR3 is TGTGCCGGGCTGAAGGGCACTGAAGCTTTCTTT. Its translation is CAGLKGTEAFF.

The rearrangement joins TRBV5-1 to TRBJ2-1; D is undetermined. From germline, CDR1 is SGHRS and CDR2 YFSETQ. With 7 bases removed from V and 6 bases from J, the gap between germline ends came to 23 bases. CDR3 size: 16 residues. The CDR3 spells CASQFSDVSPSNEQFF. CDR3 DNA: TGCGCCAGCCAATTCAGCGACGTCTCCCCTTCCAATGAGCAGTTCTTC.

This rearrangement joins TRBV30 to TRBJ2-7, with TRBD2 identical over 11 bases. CDR3 size: 17 residues. V shed 7 bases, J shed 0 bases, and the junction held 14 bases outside the gene matches. The germline gives CDR1 GTSNPN, CDR2 SVGIG (reference sequence). The CDR3 protein is CASEPLAGVPDSYEQYF. In DNA form, the CDR3 reads TGTGCCTCGGAGCCACTAGCGGGAGTCCCGGACTCCTACGAGCAGTACTTC.

The chain recombines TRBV2 with TRBJ1-3; 7 nucleotides agree with TRBD1. With V trimmed by 8 bases and J by 0 bases, 4 bases remained unmatched. The CDR3 loop spans 14 amino acids. Germline values: CDR1 SNHLY, CDR2 FYNNEI. The CDR3 DNA is TGTGCCAGCGTGGGACAGAGCTCTGGAAACACCATATATTTT. Encoded protein: CASVGQSSGNTIYF.

The table lists this clone with a few counts. The J gene is TRBJ2-7, the V gene TRBV5-1, with 12 nucleotides matching TRBD2. V trimming: 0 bases; J trimming: 5 bases; junction bases outside the gene matches: 6. The CDR3 covers 16 residues. Germline V lookup: CDR1 SGHRS, CDR2 YFSETQ. CDR3 in amino acids: CASSLGLAGDDHEQYF. The CDR3 bases are TGCGCCAGCAGCTTGGGACTAGCGGGGGACGATCACGAGCAGTACTTC.

The rearrangement joins TRBV7-8 to TRBJ2-7; 7 bases match TRBD1. The junction had 8 bases not matched to a gene; V was cut back by 5 bases and J by 1 base. CDR3 size: 15 residues. CDR1 is SGHVS, CDR2 FQNEAQ, per germline. The CDR3, as DNA: TGTGCCAGCAGCCAGACGCAGGGGGTGTCCTACGAGCAGTACTTC. As protein: CASSQTQGVSYEQYF.

The chain has TRBV19 and TRBJ1-1; perhaps TRBD1 as D (6 bases). With 2 bases removed from V and 2 bases from J, the gap between germline ends came to 12 bases. CDR1 LNHDA and CDR2 SQIVND come from the germline V gene (reference sequence). The CDR3 sequence is 15 residues long. This CDR3 is CASSILGGVNTEAFF. The CDR3 DNA is TGTGCCAGTAGTATATTAGGGGGGGTTAACACTGAAGCTTTCTTT.

V gene TRBV5-4 combines with J gene TRBJ2-3; 8 nucleotides line up with TRBD1. Per germline, CDR1 SGHNT and CDR2 YYREEE (reference sequence). V lost 4 bases, J lost 5 bases, and 9 bases stayed unmatched. The CDR3 length is 15 residues. The CDR3 is CASSNRDRTGDTQYF. In nucleotides, the CDR3 is TGTGCCAGCAGCAACCGGGACAGGACGGGAGATACGCAGTATTTT. Full variable domain (outside the CDR3, taken from reference TRBV5-4 and TRBJ2-3): ETGVTQSPTHLIKTRGQQVTLRCSSQSGHNTVSWYQQALGQGPQFIFQYYREEENGRGNFPPRFSGLQFPNYSSELNVNALELDDSALYLCASSNRDRTGDTQYFGPGTRLTVL.

The CDR3 bases are TGTGCCAGCAGTACGGGGGGTTCCACCGGGGAGCTGTTTTTT. Amino acids: CASSTGGSTGELFF. The chain has TRBV6-5 and TRBJ2-2; 7 bases agree with TRBD2. Germline trimming cut 5 bases from V and 4 bases from J; bases unmatched to any gene: 4. The CDR3 contains 14 residues. CDR1 and CDR2 (germline): MNHEY, SVGAGI.

V gene TRBV4-1 combines with J gene TRBJ2-7; TRBD1 matches 10 bases. CDR3 length: 15 residues. The germline V gene encodes CDR1 MGHRA and CDR2 YSYEKL. The J segment lost 4 bases and the V segment lost 1 base, leaving 4 bases of the junction unmatched. The CDR3 sequence: CASSQAGQGSYEQYF. The CDR3 DNA is TGCGCCAGCAGCCAAGCGGGACAGGGGAGTTACGAGCAGTACTTC.

This clone showed up just once. The V and J genes are TRBV28 and TRBJ1-5; D is undetermined. The CDR3 is 12 amino acids. V was trimmed by 4 bases and J by 8 bases, leaving 9 bases between them. Germline V gene data show CDR1 as MDHEN and CDR2 as SYDVKM. The CDR3 reads CASSSDGKPQHF. CDR3 in DNA: TGTGCCAGCAGTTCGGACGGGAAGCCCCAGCATTTT.

The chain carries TRBV29-1 and TRBJ2-2, with 14 bases lining up with TRBD2. V trimming: 4 bases; J trimming: 3 bases; junction bases outside the gene matches: 4. The CDR3 length is 16 residues. CDR1 and CDR2 from the germline V gene are SQVTM and ANQGSEA. This CDR3 is CSVGLAGGIDTGELFF. CDR3 DNA sequence: TGCAGCGTTGGACTAGCGGGAGGGATCGACACCGGGGAGCTGTTTTTT.

This chain connects TRBV3-1 (or the pseudogene TRBV3-2) to TRBJ2-5; D not certain. Deletions cut 1 base from V and 5 bases from J, with 5 bases between. This CDR3 is 12 amino acids long. Germline V gene sequence: CDR1 LGHDT, CDR2 YNNKEL (reference sequence). The CDR3 DNA sequence: TGTGCCAGCAGCCAAGGATGGGAGACCCAGTACTTC. As protein: CASSQGWETQYF.

The chain has TRBV30 and TRBJ1-1; 8 bases align to TRBD1. Germline values: CDR1 GTSNPN, CDR2 SVGIG (reference sequence). The CDR3 length is 14 residues. The V and J ends lost 2 bases and 6 bases, in that order; junction bases with no gene match: 8. The chain's CDR3 is CAWSTGTGASEAFF. CDR3 nucleotide sequence: TGTGCCTGGAGTACCGGGACAGGAGCTTCTGAAGCTTTCTTT.

This clone was detected once. The rearrangement joins TRBV3-1 (or the pseudogene TRBV3-2) to TRBJ2-3; weak D call: TRBD2 (5 bases). Trimming stripped 3 bases from V and 7 bases from J, with 17 bases between. Per the germline V gene, CDR1 is LGHDT and CDR2 is YNNKEL (reference sequence). This CDR3 region has 15 residues. The CDR3 nucleotides read TGTGCCAGCAGCCACCCGCGGGCGGGCGAAAATACGCAGTATTTT. Translation gives CASSHPRAGENTQYF.

The J gene is TRBJ1-2, the V gene TRBV25-1; D may be TRBD1 (6 bases). The V end lost 6 bases, the J end lost 5 bases, and 16 bases lay between the germline ends. Germline lookup yields CDR1 MGHDK and CDR2 SYGVNS. This CDR3 comprises 14 residues. CDR3 region: CASSFEGGRYGYTF. CDR3 DNA sequence: TGTGCCAGCAGCTTCGAGGGGGGGCGGTATGGCTACACCTTC.

The chain uses TRBV5-4 and TRBJ2-1; 8 bases line up with TRBD2. Germline CDR1 SGHNT, CDR2 YYREEE (reference sequence). V was pared by 9 bases and J by 8 bases, with 16 bases of the junction left unmatched. The CDR3 sequence is 15 residues long. CDR3 nucleotide sequence: TGTGCCACCCCGAAGCCAACGGCGGGAGGCTATGAGCAGTTCTTC. As protein: CATPKPTAGGYEQFF.

This rearrangement joins TRBV7-9 to TRBJ1-2; D is possibly TRBD1 (5 bases). V dropped 2 bases and J dropped 5 bases, with 9 bases sitting between them. CDR1 and CDR2 (germline): SEHNR, FQNEAQ (reference sequence). The CDR3 extends over 13 amino acids. The CDR3 protein is CASSLRGSYGYTF. The CDR3 bases are TGTGCCAGCAGCTTAAGGGGTTCATATGGCTACACCTTC.

The genes are TRBV9 and TRBJ2-1; weak D call: TRBD2 (5 bases). The germline CDR1 and CDR2 sequences are SGDLS and YYNGEE. V was pared by 4 bases and J by 6 bases, with 11 bases between. The CDR3 runs to 13 residues. CDR3 DNA: TGTGCCAGCAGCCCGCCTAGCACCAATGAGCAGTTCTTC. Encoded protein: CASSPPSTNEQFF. The full variable domain, in which reference TRBV9 and TRBJ2-1 provide the parts outside the CDR3, is DSGVTQTPKHLITATGQRVTLRCSPRSGDLSVYWYQQSLDQGLQFLIQYYNGEERAKGNILERFSAQQFPDLHSELNLSSLELGDSALYFCASSPPSTNEQFFGPGTRLTVL.

The chain carries TRBV3-1 (or the pseudogene TRBV3-2) and TRBJ2-3; a possible D gene is TRBD2 (6 bases). The CDR3 sequence is 15 residues long. V shed 1 base and J shed 5 bases, with 13 bases lying between them. The germline V gene encodes CDR1 LGHDT and CDR2 YNNKEL (reference sequence). The CDR3 DNA reads as TGTGCCAGCAGCCAAGGCCCGGGGGTGGAAGATACGCAGTATTTT. This sequence encodes CASSQGPGVEDTQYF.

The V gene is TRBV27, the J gene TRBJ2-3; no firm D call. CDR3 length: 16 residues. V was pared by 4 bases and J by 4 bases, with 18 bases between. Germline CDR1 and CDR2: MNHEY and SMNVEV (reference sequence). The CDR3 bases are TGTGCCAGCAGTTCTCTTTCCCCGGCAGGAGCAGATACGCAGTATTTT. It encodes CASSSLSPAGADTQYF.